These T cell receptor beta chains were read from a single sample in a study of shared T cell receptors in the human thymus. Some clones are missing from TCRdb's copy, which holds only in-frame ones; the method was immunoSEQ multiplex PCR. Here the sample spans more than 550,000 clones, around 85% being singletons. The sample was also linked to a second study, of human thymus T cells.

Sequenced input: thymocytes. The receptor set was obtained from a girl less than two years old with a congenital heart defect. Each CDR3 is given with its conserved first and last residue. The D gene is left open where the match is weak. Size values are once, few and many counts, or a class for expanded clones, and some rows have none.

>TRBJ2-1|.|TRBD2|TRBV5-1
CASSFGGNLAGYYNEQFF
TGCGCCAGCAGCTTTGGAGGAAATCTAGCGGGTTACTACAATGAGCAGTTCTTC
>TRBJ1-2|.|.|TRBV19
CASSIGPKEGGYTF
TGTGCCAGTAGTATTGGACCCAAGGAGGGTGGCTACACCTTC
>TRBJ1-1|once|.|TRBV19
CASSIGVSGYTEAFF
TGTGCCAGTAGTATTGGCGTAAGCGGTTACACTGAAGCTTTCTTT
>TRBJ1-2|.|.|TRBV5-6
CASSSYRDGYTF
TGTGCCAGCAGCTCATACAGGGATGGCTACACCTTC
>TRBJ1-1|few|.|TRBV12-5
CASGLVLEGGFEAFF
TGTGCTAGTGGTTTGGTACTTGAGGGAGGGTTTGAAGCTTTCTTT
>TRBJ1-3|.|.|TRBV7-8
CASSLVRVQGGPGNTIYF
TGTGCCAGCAGCTTAGTTCGGGTCCAGGGAGGCCCTGGAAACACCATATATTTT
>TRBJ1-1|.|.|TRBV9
CASSVEEAGPLPAEAFF
TGTGCCAGCAGCGTAGAAGAGGCGGGGCCCCTCCCGGCTGAAGCTTTCTTT
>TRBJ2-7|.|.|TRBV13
CASSPSPPGSYEQYF
TGTGCCAGCAGCCCTAGCCCCCCAGGTAGCTACGAGCAGTACTTC
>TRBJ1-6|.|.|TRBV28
CASQGRSFNSPLHF
TGTGCCAGTCAGGGGCGGAGCTTTAATTCACCCCTCCACTTT
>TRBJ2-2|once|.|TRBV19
CASSARENTGELFF
TGTGCCAGTAGTGCCCGGGAGAACACCGGGGAGCTGTTTTTT